The rows below give T cell receptor beta chains drawn from one sample of a study of OX40 agonist ivuxolimab in advanced cancers. Clones were read by immunoSEQ multiplex PCR, and TCRdb kept only the in-frame ones, dropping some. The sample includes 70,000 to 95,000 clones, around 83% of them seen just once. Sequenced here: CD4+ or CD8+ T cells sorted from blood, sampled in a trial of the OX40 agonist ivuxolimab. The receptors come from an adult with an advanced solid tumor such as melanoma, head and neck, liver or kidney cancer. The CDR3 runs from the conserved cysteine through the conserved F or W. D genes are given only for firm matches. Clone size, where shown, is once, few, many, or a class for clones that have expanded.

abundance	v_gene	d_gene	j_gene	CDR3nt	CDR3aa
-	TRBV6-5	TRBD1	TRBJ1-2	TGTGCCAGCAGTTACTCGTTAACAGGGGGCTATGGCTACACCTTC	CASSYSLTGGYGYTF
-	TRBV30	-	TRBJ2-7	TGTGCCTGGAGTGCTGTACACGAGCAGTACTTC	CAWSAVHEQYF
-	TRBV5-6	TRBD1	TRBJ1-5	TGTGCCAGCAGCTTGGCCAGGACAGGGGCGAGGAGCAATCAGCCCCAGCATTTT	CASSLARTGARSNQPQHF
-	TRBV30	TRBD1	TRBJ1-2	TGTGCCTGGAGTGCCTACAGGGGCGGAAATGGCTACACCTTC	CAWSAYRGGNGYTF
-	TRBV5-1	-	TRBJ2-5	TGCGCCAGCAGCTCGGGACCAGGGCGAGAGACCCAGTACTTC	CASSSGPGRETQYF
-	TRBV6-1	-	TRBJ2-7	TGTGCCAGCAGTCAGGGCGGGATAGGGTTCTACGAGCAGTACTTC	CASSQGGIGFYEQYF
once	TRBV5-4	-	TRBJ1-6	TGTGCCAGCAGCTTGGGAATTTCAGGATCACCCCTCCACTTT	CASSLGISGSPLHF
-	TRBV2	-	TRBJ2-7	TGTGCCAGCAGTGAAGGGGCCGGCCTCTACGAGCAGTACTTC	CASSEGAGLYEQYF
-	TRBV19	-	TRBJ1-2	TGTGCCAGTAGTATAGAAACCCTGGGTGCCCTTGGCTATGGCTACACCTTC	CASSIETLGALGYGYTF
-	TRBV6-5	TRBD2	TRBJ2-1	TGTGCCAGCAGTTCGCTAGCGGGAGGATACAATGAGCAGTTCTTC	CASSSLAGGYNEQFF
-	TRBV30	TRBD1	TRBJ2-7	TGTGCCTGGAGCCCAGGGGGCCTGGTTGAGCAGTACTTC	CAWSPGGLVEQYF
-	TRBV30	-	TRBJ2-6	TGTGCCTGGAGTGGAGTCTCGGGGCTCGTCCTGACTTTC	CAWSGVSGLVLTF
-	TRBV27	-	TRBJ1-2	TGTGCCAGCAGTTTAGGAGCCCCCTATGGCTACACCTTC	CASSLGAPYGYTF
few	TRBV6-6	-	TRBJ1-5	TGTGCCAGCAGGGGTTTCGGTAGCAATCAGCCCCAGCATTTT	CASRGFGSNQPQHF
-	TRBV4-2	TRBD1	TRBJ1-1	TGTGCCAGCAGCCGGCAGGGGGCTCTGAACACTGAAGCTTTCTTT	CASSRQGALNTEAFF
few	TRBV5-1	TRBD2	TRBJ2-4	TGCGCCAGCAGCTTGGTGGGGGAGGGTAGCATTCAGTACTTC	CASSLVGEGSIQYF
-	TRBV7-2	-	TRBJ1-1	TGTGCCAGCAGACAACTGGACAGAACTGAAGCTTTCTTT	CASRQLDRTEAFF
-	TRBV28	-	TRBJ1-2	TGTGCCAGCAGGGGGAGGCCGAACGCTAACTATGGCTACACCTTC	CASRGRPNANYGYTF
once	TRBV4-2	TRBD1	TRBJ1-1	TGTGCCAGCAGCCACCCGGACAGGGGTGAGACTGAAGCTTTCTTT	CASSHPDRGETEAFF
-	TRBV5-1	TRBD2	TRBJ2-3	TGCGCCAGCGCAAGCGGGGAGACAGATACGCAGTATTTT	CASASGETDTQYF